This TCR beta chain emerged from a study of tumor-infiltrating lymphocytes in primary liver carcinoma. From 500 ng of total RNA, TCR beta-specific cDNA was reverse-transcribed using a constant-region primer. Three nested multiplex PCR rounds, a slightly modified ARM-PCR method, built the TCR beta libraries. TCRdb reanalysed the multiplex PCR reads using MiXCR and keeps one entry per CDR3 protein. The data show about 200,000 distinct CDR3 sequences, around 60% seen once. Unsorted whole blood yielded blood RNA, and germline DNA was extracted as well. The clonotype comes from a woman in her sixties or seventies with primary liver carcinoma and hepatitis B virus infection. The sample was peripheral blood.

CDR3 coding DNA: TGTGCCAGCAGTTGGGAGCCGGGGAGAGGGCAGTACTTC. Its translation: CASSWEPGRGQYF. This sequence joins TRBV25-1 and TRBJ2-7; D is possibly TRBD2 (5 bases). Trimming removed 5 bases at V and 9 bases at J, with 17 bases between. The CDR3 totals 13 residues. Germline CDR1 is MGHDK and CDR2 is SYGVNS.